Below, one T cell receptor (beta chain) is given with its context. The sample originates from a study of cytomegalovirus exposure and HLA in healthy donors. This PCR relied on a set of 60 Vbeta primers and 13 Jbeta primers. TCRdb keeps only in-frame clones here, not all; method: immunoSEQ multiplex PCR. The profile covers under 150,000 clones, with approximately 78% appearing a single time and approximately 5.6% taken by the ten largest. Sequenced: PBMCs. The source is a woman aged 40-49 years in good health and CMV-seropositive.

CDR3 amino acids: CAIRASGSSYNEQFF. DNA of the CDR3: TGTGCCATCAGGGCTAGCGGAAGCTCCTACAATGAGCAGTTCTTC. The chain links TRBV10-3 to TRBJ2-1, with TRBD2 matching 7 bases. Trimming took 6 bases from V and 0 from J; bases not matched to a gene: 5. Germline values: CDR1 ENHRY, CDR2 SYGVKD. The CDR3 is 15 residues long.